This TCR beta chain was documented in a study of vaccination and CD4 T cells after COVID-19. Regarding this clonotype: Its antigen remains unidentified.

This CDR3 has 20 amino acids. Losses at the gene ends were 3 bases for V and 4 bases for J; bases not matched to a gene: 20. The V gene's germline CDR1 is SGHVS and CDR2 FQNEAQ. Sample treatment: roughly 10-day PBMC culture with coronavirus spike peptide pools or control peptides (ViraFEST assay). Nucleocapsid antibody negativity before and after vaccination indicated that healthy vaccinees had never had SARS-CoV-2 infection. At the Johns Hopkins FTIC core, DNA taken from cultured CD4+ T cells was sequenced by way of the Oncomine TCR Beta short-read assay. Using its own MiXCR run on the PCR reads, TCRdb lists one record per CDR3 protein. Of about 15,000 distinct CDR3 sequences listed, approximately 80% were seen once; the top ten hold roughly a tenth.

Sequences were derived from CD4+ T cells from blood, cultured in vitro, sampled after SARS-CoV-2 vaccination. The gene calls are TRBV7-8 and TRBJ1-2, with 10 bases fitting TRBD1. The source of this sequence is a human donor who received a COVID-19 vaccine. CDR3: CASSFSYVEGQGTDFYGYTF. The CDR3 DNA is TGTGCCAGCAGCTTCTCCTACGTCGAGGGACAGGGGACGGATTTCTATGGCTACACCTTC. The full variable domain, with the rest looked up from reference TRBV7-8 and TRBJ1-2, is GAGVSQSPRYKVAKRGQDVALRCDPISGHVSLFWYQQALGQGPEFLTYFQNEAQLDKSGLPSDRFFAERPEGSVSTLKIQRTQQEDSAVYLCASSFSYVEGQGTDFYGYTFGSGTRLTVV.